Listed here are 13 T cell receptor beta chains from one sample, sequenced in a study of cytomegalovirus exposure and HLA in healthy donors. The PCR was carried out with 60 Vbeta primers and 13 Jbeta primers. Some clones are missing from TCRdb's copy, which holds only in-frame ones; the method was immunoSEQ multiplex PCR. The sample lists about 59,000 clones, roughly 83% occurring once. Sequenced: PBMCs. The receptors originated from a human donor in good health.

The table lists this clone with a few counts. CDR3 nucleotide sequence: TGTGCCAGCAATAGGGGGACAGATACGCAGTATTTT. Its protein is CASNRGTDTQYF. The chain employs TRBV2 and TRBJ2-3, with a weak D call TRBD1 (6 bases). In germline, CDR1 is SNHLY, CDR2 FYNNEI. Trimming took 7 bases from V and 3 from J, leaving 8 bases between them. The CDR3 spans 12 residues.

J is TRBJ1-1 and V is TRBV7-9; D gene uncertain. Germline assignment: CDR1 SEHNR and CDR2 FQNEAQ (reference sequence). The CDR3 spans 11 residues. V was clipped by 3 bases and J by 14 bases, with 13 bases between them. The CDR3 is CASSFLLGSFF. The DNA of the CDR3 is TGTGCCAGCAGCTTTTTACTAGGATCGTTCTTT.

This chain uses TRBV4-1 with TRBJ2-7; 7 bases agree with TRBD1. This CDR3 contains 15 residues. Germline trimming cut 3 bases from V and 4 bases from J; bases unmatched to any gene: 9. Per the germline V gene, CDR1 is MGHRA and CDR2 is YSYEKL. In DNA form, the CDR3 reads TGCGCCAGCAGCCACAGGGGAAGCAGGGGGTACGAGCAGTACTTC. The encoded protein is CASSHRGSRGYEQYF.

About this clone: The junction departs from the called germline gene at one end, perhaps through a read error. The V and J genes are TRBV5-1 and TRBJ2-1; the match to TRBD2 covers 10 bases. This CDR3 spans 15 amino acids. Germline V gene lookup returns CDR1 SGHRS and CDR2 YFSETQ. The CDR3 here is CASGLVASGSDEQFF. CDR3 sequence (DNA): TGCGCCAGCGGCTTGGTGGCTAGCGGGAGTGATGAGCAGTTCTTC.

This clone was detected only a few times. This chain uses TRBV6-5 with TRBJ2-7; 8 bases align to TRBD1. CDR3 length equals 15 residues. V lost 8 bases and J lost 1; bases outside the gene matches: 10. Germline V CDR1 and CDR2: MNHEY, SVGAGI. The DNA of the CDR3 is TGTGCCAGCGGAAGGGACAGGAGATTATCCTACGAGCAGTACTTC. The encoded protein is CASGRDRRLSYEQYF.

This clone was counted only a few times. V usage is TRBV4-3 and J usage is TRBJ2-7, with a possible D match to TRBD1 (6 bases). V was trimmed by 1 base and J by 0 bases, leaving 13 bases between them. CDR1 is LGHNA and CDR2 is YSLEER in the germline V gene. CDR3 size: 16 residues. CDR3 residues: CASSQVGHDSSYEQYF. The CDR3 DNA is TGCGCCAGCAGCCAAGTGGGACACGATAGCTCCTACGAGCAGTACTTC.

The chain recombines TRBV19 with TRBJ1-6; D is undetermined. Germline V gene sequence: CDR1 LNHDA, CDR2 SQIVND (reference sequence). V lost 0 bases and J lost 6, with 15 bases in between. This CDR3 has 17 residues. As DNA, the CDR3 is TGTGCCAGTAGTATAGAACTGGCAGAAGCGGGTAATTCACCCCTCCACTTT. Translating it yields CASSIELAEAGNSPLHF. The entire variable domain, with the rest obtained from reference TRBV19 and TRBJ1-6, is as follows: DGGITQSPKYLFRKEGQNVTLSCEQNLNHDAMYWYRQDPGQGLRLIYYSQIVNDFQKGDIAEGYSVSREKKESFPLTVTSAQKNPTAFYLCASSIELAEAGNSPLHFGNGTRLTVT.

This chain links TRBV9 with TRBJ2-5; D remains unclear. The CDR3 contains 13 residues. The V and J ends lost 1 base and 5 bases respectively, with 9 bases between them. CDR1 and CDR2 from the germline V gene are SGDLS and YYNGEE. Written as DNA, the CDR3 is TGTGCCAGCAGCGTATCTCCTCAGGAGACCCAGTACTTC. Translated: CASSVSPQETQYF.

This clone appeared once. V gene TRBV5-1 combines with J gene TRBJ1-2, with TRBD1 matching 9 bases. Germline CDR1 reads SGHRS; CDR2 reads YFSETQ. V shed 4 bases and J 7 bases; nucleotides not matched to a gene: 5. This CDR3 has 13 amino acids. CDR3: CASSRTGVRGYTF. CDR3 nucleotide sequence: TGCGCCAGCAGCCGGACAGGGGTCCGTGGCTACACCTTC.

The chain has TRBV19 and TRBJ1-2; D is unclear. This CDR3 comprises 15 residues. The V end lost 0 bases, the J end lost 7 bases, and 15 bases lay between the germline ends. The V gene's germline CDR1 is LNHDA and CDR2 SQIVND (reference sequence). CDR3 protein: CASSIDPSPSRGYTF. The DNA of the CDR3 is TGTGCCAGTAGTATAGATCCGAGCCCAAGCCGTGGCTACACCTTC.

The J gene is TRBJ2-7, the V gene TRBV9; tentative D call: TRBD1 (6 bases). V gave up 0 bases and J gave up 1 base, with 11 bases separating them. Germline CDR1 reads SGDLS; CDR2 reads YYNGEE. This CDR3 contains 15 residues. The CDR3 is CASSVAGTSSYEQYF. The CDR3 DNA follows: TGTGCCAGCAGCGTAGCCGGGACATCGTCCTACGAGCAGTACTTC.

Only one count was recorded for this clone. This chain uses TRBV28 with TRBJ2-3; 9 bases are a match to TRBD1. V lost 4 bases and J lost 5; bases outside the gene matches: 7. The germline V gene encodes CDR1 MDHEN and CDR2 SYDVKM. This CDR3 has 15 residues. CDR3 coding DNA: TGTGCCAGCAGTTCGGGACAGGGTATTATAGATACGCAGTATTTT. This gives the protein CASSSGQGIIDTQYF.

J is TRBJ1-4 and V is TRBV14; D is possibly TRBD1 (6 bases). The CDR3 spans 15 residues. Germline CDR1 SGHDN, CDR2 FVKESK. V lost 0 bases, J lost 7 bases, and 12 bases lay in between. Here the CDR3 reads CASSQDPGAGEKLFF. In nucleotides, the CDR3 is TGTGCCAGCAGCCAAGATCCAGGGGCGGGTGAAAAACTGTTTTTT.